This TCR beta chain was sequenced for a study of T cell responses to AZD1222 COVID-19 vaccine. Only in-frame clones appear in the TCRdb table, and some are missing; sequencing was by immunoSEQ multiplex PCR. The sample includes about 76,000 clones, about 92% of them seen just once. This CDR3 has 13 amino acids. Germline-derived CDR1 and CDR2 are MGHRA and YSYEKL. The V gene lost 4 bases and the J gene lost 4 bases, with 8 bases spanning the gap. The source is an adult in good health. The rearrangement uses TRBV4-1 and TRBJ1-3; D not certain. The material was peripheral blood, obtained on day 0 of AZD1222 vaccination. The chain's CDR3 is CASSREVGNTIYF. CDR3 DNA sequence: TGCGCCAGCAGCCGAGAGGTGGGAAACACCATATATTTT.